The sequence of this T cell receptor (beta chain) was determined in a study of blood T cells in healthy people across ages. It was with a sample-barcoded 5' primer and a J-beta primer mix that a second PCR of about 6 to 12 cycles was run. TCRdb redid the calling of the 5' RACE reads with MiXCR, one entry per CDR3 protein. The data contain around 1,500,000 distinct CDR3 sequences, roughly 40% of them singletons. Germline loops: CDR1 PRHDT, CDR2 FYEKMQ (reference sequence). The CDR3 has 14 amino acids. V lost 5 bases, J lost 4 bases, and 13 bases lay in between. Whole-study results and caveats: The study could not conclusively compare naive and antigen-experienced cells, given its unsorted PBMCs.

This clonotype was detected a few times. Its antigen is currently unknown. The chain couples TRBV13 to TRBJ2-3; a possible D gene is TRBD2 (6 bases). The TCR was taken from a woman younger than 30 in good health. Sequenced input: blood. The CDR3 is CASSRAGKADTQYF. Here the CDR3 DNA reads TGTGCCAGCAGCCGGGCGGGGAAGGCAGATACGCAGTATTTT.